This T cell receptor (beta chain) was captured by sequencing in a study of OX40 agonist ivuxolimab in advanced cancers. The overall study: From 23 to 79 years was the age range, with a mean of around 54 years, and about 83% were male. Partial responses occurred in three patients (one hepatocellular carcinoma, two cutaneous melanoma).

Clones were read by immunoSEQ multiplex PCR, and TCRdb kept only the in-frame ones, dropping some. The sample yields roughly 24,000 clones, around 85% seen once. Study-level results: Also present in some nonresponders was a low level of normalized T-cell clonal expansion. It was not determined which antigens were specifically recognized by the peripheral T cells that had undergone clonal expansion.

On this clone: The target antigen is unknown.

Trimming removed 3 bases from V and 4 bases from J, with 16 bases in between. CDR1 and CDR2 from the germline V gene are SGHTA and FQGNSA. This CDR3 is 15 amino acids long. The sequencing used CD4+ or CD8+ T cells sorted from blood, collected in a trial of the OX40 agonist ivuxolimab. This clonotype was obtained from an adult with an advanced solid tumor such as melanoma, head and neck, liver or kidney cancer. The chain joins TRBV7-2 to TRBJ2-7, with a weak D call TRBD1 (6 bases). CDR3: CASSFRQGKGYEQYF. The CDR3, as DNA: TGTGCCAGCAGCTTTAGGCAGGGGAAGGGTTACGAGCAGTACTTC.